Presented here are 25 T cell receptor beta chains from one specimen sequenced in a study of long-term antiretroviral therapy in people with HIV. immunoSEQ v3.0 was run at survey level. The table came from immunoSEQ multiplex PCR; TCRdb's copy has only in-frame clones and leaves some out. The sample carries 20,000 to 25,000 clones, roughly four fifths recorded once. The sample consisted of unsorted PBMCs, taken about 21 months before starting antiretroviral therapy. The receptor set was obtained from a woman aged 40 to 50 with HIV.

The V gene is TRBV25-1, the J gene TRBJ2-7; D assignment may be TRBD1 or TRBD2 (6 bases each). Germline V gives CDR1 MGHDK, CDR2 SYGVNS. With 6 bases removed from V and 6 bases from J, the gap between germline ends came to 9 bases. CDR3 size: 11 residues. The CDR3 region is CASSRGGEQYF. CDR3 coding DNA: TGTGCCAGCAGCAGGGGAGGCGAGCAGTACTTC.

This sequence joins TRBV5-1 and TRBJ2-3, with a tentative D call TRBD2 (6 bases). From germline, CDR1 is SGHRS and CDR2 YFSETQ. This CDR3 is 14 amino acids long. V gave up 5 bases and J gave up 2 bases, with 12 bases separating them. The CDR3 sequence: CASRHRDSTDTQYF. The CDR3 DNA follows: TGCGCCAGCAGACACCGGGACTCCACAGATACGCAGTATTTT.

This sequence joins TRBV5-4 and TRBJ2-3; D is undetermined. Germline V gene data show CDR1 as SGHNT and CDR2 as YYREEE (reference sequence). Trimming shortened V by 4 bases and J by 3 bases, and 9 bases separated the two germline ends. This CDR3 is 13 amino acids long. The CDR3 bases are TGTGCCAGCAGCCCCCAACAAACAGATACGCAGTATTTT. This encodes CASSPQQTDTQYF.

This clone was seen only a few times. The chain carries TRBV5-5 and TRBJ2-7; D possibly corresponds to TRBD1 (6 bases). The CDR3 has 15 residues. The germline V gene encodes CDR1 SGHKS and CDR2 YYEKEE (reference sequence). Trimming shortened V by 0 bases and J by 3 bases, and 13 bases separated the two germline ends. CDR3 residues: CASSLEDQGIYEQYF. The CDR3 DNA reads as TGTGCCAGCAGCTTGGAGGACCAGGGGATCTACGAGCAGTACTTC.

This clone is a singleton in its sample. The rearrangement joins TRBV5-6 to TRBJ2-1; 7 bases agree with TRBD2. The CDR3 is 14 amino acids. J lost 6 bases, V lost 4 bases, and 7 bases had no gene match. Germline CDR1 and CDR2: SGHDT and YYEEEE. This chain's CDR3 is CASSERLAGNEQFF. The CDR3 DNA reads TGTGCCAGCAGCGAGAGACTAGCAGGCAATGAGCAGTTCTTC.

This clone was seen a few times. The chain joins TRBV5-1 to TRBJ1-2; D is undetermined. This CDR3 is built from 13 residues. The V gene's germline CDR1 is SGHRS and CDR2 YFSETQ. Trimming pared 0 bases from V and 6 bases from J, leaving 9 bases between. CDR3 coding DNA: TGCGCCAGCAGCTTGGCTCCCTGGGATGGCTACACCTTC. It translates to CASSLAPWDGYTF.

The rearrangement uses TRBV2 and TRBJ1-5; D is undetermined. V lost 1 base to trimming and J lost 6 bases, with 13 bases between them. The CDR3 is 15 residues long. Germline CDR1 is SNHLY and CDR2 is FYNNEI. The CDR3: CASSEGGMMGQPQHF. Written as DNA, the CDR3 is TGTGCCAGCAGTGAAGGAGGGATGATGGGTCAGCCCCAGCATTTT.

The gene calls are TRBV19 and TRBJ1-3, with 11 bases aligning to TRBD1. The CDR3 runs 15 residues. The germline V gene encodes CDR1 LNHDA and CDR2 SQIVND (reference sequence). Trimming took 5 bases from V and 1 from J; bases not matched to a gene: 1. CDR3 sequence reads: CASSGQGASGNTIYF. For the CDR3, the DNA is TGTGCCAGTAGTGGACAGGGGGCATCTGGAAACACCATATATTTT.

The chain joins TRBV5-4 to TRBJ2-3; no reliable D call. Trimming removed 1 base from V and 1 base from J, with 10 bases in between. Germline lookup yields CDR1 SGHNT and CDR2 YYREEE (reference sequence). The CDR3 length is 15 residues. The CDR3 bases are TGTGCCAGCAGCTTGCGCGGACCCCGCACAGATACGCAGTATTTT. Translating gives CASSLRGPRTDTQYF. Full variable domain (missing parts from reference TRBV5-4 and TRBJ2-3): ETGVTQSPTHLIKTRGQQVTLRCSSQSGHNTVSWYQQALGQGPQFIFQYYREEENGRGNFPPRFSGLQFPNYSSELNVNALELDDSALYLCASSLRGPRTDTQYFGPGTRLTVL.

This chain links TRBV5-6 with TRBJ2-7; D gene uncertain. The CDR3 consists of 15 residues. The germline gives CDR1 SGHDT, CDR2 YYEEEE. V gave up 0 bases and J gave up 2 bases, with 12 bases separating them. This CDR3 reads CASSLERSYPYEQYF. CDR3 nucleotides: TGTGCCAGCAGCTTGGAACGGAGCTATCCCTACGAGCAGTACTTC.

The chain combines TRBV7-8 with TRBJ2-2, with 8 bases that match TRBD2. Per the germline V gene, CDR1 is SGHVS and CDR2 is FQNEAQ. The CDR3 length is 17 residues. After removal of 4 bases from V and 6 bases from J, the junction contained 13 bases not matched to a gene. The CDR3 reads CASSSDERENKAGELFF. For the CDR3, the DNA is TGTGCCAGCAGCTCCGATGAGCGGGAGAATAAGGCCGGGGAGCTGTTTTTT.

The rearrangement uses TRBV5-4 and TRBJ1-1, with D unclear. The germline CDR1 and CDR2 sequences are SGHNT and YYREEE (reference sequence). The CDR3 runs 13 residues. V lost 4 bases to trimming and J lost 2 bases, with 9 bases between them. CDR3 DNA sequence: TGTGCCAGCAGCCTCCCTGATAACACTGAAGCTTTCTTT. The encoded protein is CASSLPDNTEAFF. Based on the CDR3 plus reference TRBV5-4 and TRBJ1-1, the full variable domain is ETGVTQSPTHLIKTRGQQVTLRCSSQSGHNTVSWYQQALGQGPQFIFQYYREEENGRGNFPPRFSGLQFPNYSSELNVNALELDDSALYLCASSLPDNTEAFFGQGTRLTVV.

The chain links TRBV5-1 to TRBJ1-1; weak D call: TRBD1 (5 bases). Trimming took off 0 bases at V and 5 bases at J, with 11 bases between the two ends. CDR1 and CDR2 from the germline V gene are SGHRS and YFSETQ. This CDR3 has 14 amino acids. The chain's CDR3 is CASSLGGGGTEAFF. CDR3 in DNA: TGCGCCAGCAGCTTGGGTGGGGGGGGTACTGAAGCTTTCTTT. The complete variable domain, with remaining parts taken from reference TRBV5-1 and TRBJ1-1, reads KAGVTQTPRYLIKTRGQQVTLSCSPISGHRSVSWYQQTPGQGLQFLFEYFSETQRNKGNFPGRFSGRQFSNSRSEMNVSTLELGDSALYLCASSLGGGGTEAFFGQGTRLTVV.

The V and J genes are TRBV7-9 and TRBJ1-5; D uncertain. This CDR3 region has 12 residues. Germline CDR1 and CDR2: SEHNR and FQNEAQ (reference sequence). V lost 2 bases and J lost 4, with 3 bases in between. The CDR3 protein is CASSLQNQPQHF. DNA for the CDR3: TGTGCCAGCAGCTTACAAAATCAGCCCCAGCATTTT.

The chain has TRBV6-1 and TRBJ2-7; D may be TRBD2 (5 bases). Trimming stripped 11 bases from V and 0 bases from J, with 17 bases between. The CDR3 consists of 14 residues. Germline V gives CDR1 MNHNS, CDR2 SASEGT. The CDR3 DNA is TGTGCCCGAGAGGGTCTACAGCACTCCTACGAGCAGTACTTC. Translating it yields CAREGLQHSYEQYF.

The rearrangement joins TRBV5-1 to TRBJ2-5, with D perhaps TRBD1 (6 bases). V gave up 4 bases and J gave up 5 bases, with 15 bases separating them. Germline CDR1 SGHRS, CDR2 YFSETQ. The CDR3 loop spans 14 amino acids. The CDR3 DNA sequence: TGCGCCAGCAGCAATCCACAGGGTGAGGAGACCCAGTACTTC. Its protein is CASSNPQGEETQYF.

This chain links TRBV25-1 with TRBJ1-6; 7 nucleotides line up with TRBD1. The germline gives CDR1 MGHDK, CDR2 SYGVNS. The junction had 8 bases not matched to a gene; V was cut back by 6 bases and J by 9 bases. The CDR3 covers 14 residues. DNA of the CDR3: TGTGCCAGCAGAAACCAGGGGGAGACTTCACCCCTCCACTTT. Translated, it gives CASRNQGETSPLHF.

This clone was detected once. J is TRBJ2-5 and V is TRBV11-2, with 11 bases that match TRBD2. After removal of 4 bases from V and 1 base from J, the junction contained 2 bases not matched to a gene. Germline V gives CDR1 SGHAT, CDR2 FQNNGV. The CDR3 sequence is 15 residues long. CDR3 nucleotides: TGTGCCAGCAGCTATACTAGCGGGAGCCAAGAGACCCAGTACTTC. Translated, it gives CASSYTSGSQETQYF.

The gene calls are TRBV27 and TRBJ1-1; 7 bases align to TRBD1. Germline assignment: CDR1 MNHEY and CDR2 SMNVEV (reference sequence). J gave up 4 bases and V 4 bases, and 6 bases lay outside the gene matches. The CDR3 totals 14 residues. CDR3 in DNA: TGTGCCAGCAGTTATTACAGGGGAGGCACTGAAGCTTTCTTT. This codes for CASSYYRGGTEAFF.

V is TRBV20-1 and J is TRBJ1-1, with D perhaps TRBD1 (6 bases). The germline V and J ends were trimmed by 0 bases and 10 bases, with 9 bases remaining between them. The length of the CDR3 is 11 residues. Germline CDR1 and CDR2: DFQATT and SNEGSKA (reference sequence). The CDR3 bases are TGCAGTGCTAGAGATGGGACACCAGCTTTCTTT. Encoded protein: CSARDGTPAFF.

This chain uses TRBV6-6 with TRBJ2-3; 7 bases are a match to TRBD2. The CDR3 covers 14 residues. Germline V gives CDR1 MNHNY, CDR2 SVGAGI (reference sequence). The J segment lost 3 bases and the V segment lost 2 bases, leaving 2 bases of the junction unmatched. The CDR3, as DNA: TGTGCCAGCAGTTACGGACTAGTAACAGATACGCAGTATTTT. It yields the protein CASSYGLVTDTQYF.

Only one count was recorded for this clone. The chain recombines TRBV5-6 with TRBJ2-7; D unclear. The CDR3 runs to 14 residues. Germline assignment: CDR1 SGHDT and CDR2 YYEEEE. The germline V and J ends were trimmed by 0 bases and 1 base, with 8 bases remaining between them. The CDR3 loop is CASSLGYGSYEQYF. Written as DNA, the CDR3 is TGTGCCAGCAGCTTGGGTTACGGATCCTACGAGCAGTACTTC. Drawing the rest from reference TRBV5-6 and TRBJ2-7, the complete variable domain is DAGVTQSPTHLIKTRGQQVTLRCSPKSGHDTVSWYQQALGQGPQFIFQYYEEEERQRGNFPDRFSGHQFPNYSSELNVNALLLGDSALYLCASSLGYGSYEQYFGPGTRLTVT.

This clone was counted between two and nine times. This chain connects TRBV7-2 to TRBJ2-2; D call uncertain. The V end lost 4 bases, the J end lost 3 bases, and 6 bases lay between the germline ends. This CDR3 has 13 residues. Per the germline V gene, CDR1 is SGHTA and CDR2 is FQGNSA. In DNA, the CDR3 is TGTGCCAGCAGCTATTGGGACACCGGGGAGCTGTTTTTT. Translating it yields CASSYWDTGELFF.

The rearrangement joins TRBV27 to TRBJ2-3; D remains unclear. Germline V lookup: CDR1 MNHEY, CDR2 SMNVEV (reference sequence). Trimming pared 2 bases from V and 6 bases from J, leaving 12 bases between. The CDR3 loop spans 14 amino acids. The CDR3 DNA reads TGTGCCAGCAGTTTAGCTCAGCTCGTGGATACGCAGTATTTT. Protein sequence: CASSLAQLVDTQYF.

The chain has TRBV7-6 and TRBJ2-7; no reliable D call. Trimming stripped 4 bases from V and 1 base from J, with 14 bases between. The CDR3 is made up of 15 amino acids. Germline CDR1 is SGHVS and CDR2 is FNYEAQ. This chain's CDR3 is CASSSTLDPSYEQYF. The DNA of the CDR3 is TGTGCCAGCAGCTCCACCTTGGATCCATCCTACGAGCAGTACTTC.